This entry features one TCR beta chain sequence. What it binds is unknown. Sorted-subset replicate PCRs used 200 ng DNA, around 31,000 T cell genomes. Profiled with immunoSEQ multiplex PCR; TCRdb holds only in-frame clones, not every one. The profile covers 1.6 million or so clones, with roughly 96% appearing a single time and over 1% taken by the ten largest. This sample was taken from a study of shared clonotypes between healthy human individuals. General study points: It was the few donors that limited the genetic and exposure-history diversity represented.

The CDR3 is 18 residues long. V lost 4 bases and J lost 5; bases outside the gene matches: 16. Germline CDR1 KGHSH, CDR2 LQKENI. CD45RA-negative memory and CD45RA+ naive subsets were split from the CD4+ cells. V usage is TRBV18 and J usage is TRBJ1-1, with TRBD1 identical over 10 bases. Sequenced material: naive CD4+ T cells sorted from blood. Subset in this sample: CD45RA+ positively selected. The sequence derives from a man aged 30 to 45 in good health. The CDR3 region is CASSRTGQGLGGTTEAFF. Written as DNA, the CDR3 is TGTGCCAGCTCACGAACGGGACAGGGGCTTGGGGGTACGACTGAAGCTTTCTTT. Drawing the rest from reference TRBV18 and TRBJ1-1, the complete variable domain is NAGVMQNPRHLVRRRGQEARLRCSPMKGHSHVYWYRQLPEEGLKFMVYLQKENIIDESGMPKERFSAEFPKEGPSILRIQQVVRGDSAAYFCASSRTGQGLGGTTEAFFGQGTRLTVV.